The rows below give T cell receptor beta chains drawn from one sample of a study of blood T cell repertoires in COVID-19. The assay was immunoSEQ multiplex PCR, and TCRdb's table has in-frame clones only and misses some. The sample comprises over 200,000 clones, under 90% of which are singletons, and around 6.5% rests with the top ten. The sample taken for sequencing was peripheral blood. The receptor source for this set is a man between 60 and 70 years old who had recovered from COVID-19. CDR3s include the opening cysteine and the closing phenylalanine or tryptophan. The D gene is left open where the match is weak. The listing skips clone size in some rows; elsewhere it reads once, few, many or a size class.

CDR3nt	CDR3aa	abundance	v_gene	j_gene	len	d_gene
TGTGCCAGCAGCCCGGGGGGCCACACTGAAGCTTTCTTT	CASSPGGHTEAFF	.	TRBV12-3/TRBV12-4	TRBJ1-1	13	.
TGTGCCAGCAGTCATAGAAGGGGTGAAAAACTGTTTTTT	CASSHRRGEKLFF	.	TRBV6-6	TRBJ1-4	13	.
TGTGCCAGTACCTCGAGGACAGGGGGCCTTCAGCCCCAGCATTTT	CASTSRTGGLQPQHF	.	TRBV19	TRBJ1-5	15	TRBD1
TGTGCCAGTAGCATGGGACTAGCGACAAAGAACACCGGGGAGCTGTTTTTT	CASSMGLATKNTGELFF	.	TRBV19	TRBJ2-2	17	TRBD2
TGTGCCAGCAGCCAAGACCTTGGGGGGGGTTTCCAGCCCCAGCATTTT	CASSQDLGGGFQPQHF	.	TRBV3-1/TRBV3-2	TRBJ1-5	16	.
TGTGCCAGCAGTCTTAACGGAGTATCTGGAAACACCATATATTTT	CASSLNGVSGNTIYF	.	TRBV27	TRBJ1-3	15	.
TGTGCCAGCAGCTTTTTGGTGACAGGATACTATTTT	CASSFLVTGYYF	.	TRBV7-9	TRBJ1-3	12	.
TGTGCCAGCAGCTTAAGGGGCGATGAGCAGTTCTTC	CASSLRGDEQFF	.	TRBV7-9	TRBJ2-1	12	.
TGCGCCAGCAGCCAAGACCCGGGACTAGCGGGAGGAGGCTCCTACAATGAGCAGTTCTTC	CASSQDPGLAGGGSYNEQFF	.	TRBV4-3	TRBJ2-1	20	TRBD2
TGTGCCAGCAGTTACCCGACAGGGGTCGGGTACGAGCAGTACTTC	CASSYPTGVGYEQYF	.	TRBV6-7	TRBJ2-7	15	TRBD1
TGTGCCATCGGGGGAGGGAATGAGCAGTTCTTC	CAIGGGNEQFF	.	TRBV10-3	TRBJ2-1	11	TRBD2
TGTGCCAGCTCACCAAAGGAGAATTCACCCCTCCACTTT	CASSPKENSPLHF	.	TRBV18	TRBJ1-6	13	.
TGTGCCAGTACGGATAAATGGGGCAGACGCCTCCCGATTTTAGAAGCTTTCTTT	CASTDKWGRRLPILEAFF	.	TRBV19	TRBJ1-1	18	.
TGTGCCAGCAGCAAAGGCGGGACTCCCAACGAGCAGTACTTC	CASSKGGTPNEQYF	.	TRBV6-6	TRBJ2-7	14	.
TGTGCCAGCAGCTTAGAAAGGGGAAGTGGCTACACCTTC	CASSLERGSGYTF	.	TRBV7-2	TRBJ1-2	13	.
TGTGCCAGCAAATCAGACAGGGCTGTCGGTGGTTCACCCCTCCACTTT	CASKSDRAVGGSPLHF	.	TRBV28	TRBJ1-6	16	TRBD1
TGTGCCAGCACCCCCCAGCTAGCGATAAGCTCCTACGAGCAGTACTTC	CASTPQLAISSYEQYF	.	TRBV7-9	TRBJ2-7	16	.
TGTGCCAGCTCAGCCGACAGAATCCCCTCTGGAAACACCATATATTTT	CASSADRIPSGNTIYF	.	TRBV18	TRBJ1-3	16	.
TGTGCCAGCAGCTTAGACAGGGGACCCTACGAGCAGTACTTC	CASSLDRGPYEQYF	.	TRBV7-2	TRBJ2-7	14	TRBD1
TGCAGTGCTAGTCCTGGGACTAGCGGGGGGGCCGGCGCCGGGGAGCTGTTTTTT	CSASPGTSGGAGAGELFF	.	TRBV20-1	TRBJ2-2	18	TRBD2
TGTGCCAGCAGCTTCGGGGGGATCAATGAGCAGTTCTTC	CASSFGGINEQFF	once	TRBV7-3	TRBJ2-1	13	TRBD2
TGTGCCAGCAGCGTAGGGACTAGTTCCCACAATGAGCAGTTCTTC	CASSVGTSSHNEQFF	.	TRBV9	TRBJ2-1	15	TRBD2
TGTGCCAGTAGGGACTTTAACTATGGCTACACCTTC	CASRDFNYGYTF	.	TRBV19	TRBJ1-2	12	.
TGTGCCTGGAGTAAACAGGGGACCTACGAGCAGTACTTC	CAWSKQGTYEQYF	few	TRBV30	TRBJ2-7	13	TRBD1
TGCAGCGTGTGGCCTGACAGGGCAGGCGAAAAACTGTTTTTT	CSVWPDRAGEKLFF	few	TRBV29-1	TRBJ1-4	14	TRBD1
TGTGCCAGCAGCTTGGCAGTAGCGGCCTCCTACGAGCAGTACTTC	CASSLAVAASYEQYF	.	TRBV5-4	TRBJ2-7	15	.
TGTGCCAGCAGTTCAGCCCGGGGGGGCGGTGCTTATGAGCAGTTCTTC	CASSSARGGGAYEQFF	.	TRBV11-3	TRBJ2-1	16	TRBD2